A selection of T cell receptor beta chains follows, all from one sample in a study of blood T cell repertoires in COVID-19. TCRdb's table, derived via immunoSEQ multiplex PCR, lists solely in-frame clones and lacks some. The sample includes about 250,000 clones, 80% to 90% of them seen just once. The material sequenced was PBMCs or T cells enriched from blood (not recorded which). These receptors all stem from a woman aged 35 to 49 who had been exposed to COVID-19. Both conserved end residues are part of each CDR3. D genes are given only for firm matches. Only some rows state a clone size, as once, few, many or a class for expanded clones.

clone_size	v_call	j_call	d_call	cdr3_nt	cdr3_aa
NA	TRBV19	TRBJ1-1	TRBD1	TGTGCCAGTAGTTACAGGGGCACCACTGAAGCTTTCTTT	CASSYRGTTEAFF
once	TRBV7-8	TRBJ1-3	NA	TGTGCCAGCAGCTTAGTCAGCTCTGGAAACACCATATATTTT	CASSLVSSGNTIYF
NA	TRBV20-1	TRBJ1-2	NA	TGCAGTGCTAGTCCTGGGGGCAGATTATACAACTATGGCTACACCTTC	CSASPGGRLYNYGYTF
NA	TRBV18	TRBJ1-2	NA	TGTGCCAGCTCACCCAAAGACAACCAAGTCCCCTATGGCTACACCTTC	CASSPKDNQVPYGYTF
NA	TRBV5-4	TRBJ1-1	NA	TGTGCCAGCAGTCCGAGCAGGGGAGTAAGGACTGAAGCTTTCTTT	CASSPSRGVRTEAFF
NA	TRBV18	TRBJ1-2	NA	TGTGCCAGCTCACCACAGGGGGGGGCTGATGGCTACACCTTC	CASSPQGGADGYTF
NA	TRBV29-1	TRBJ1-3	TRBD1	TGCAGCGTTGTGGCCGACAGGGCTGGAAACACCATATATTTT	CSVVADRAGNTIYF
NA	TRBV28	TRBJ1-1	NA	TGTGCCAGCAGTTACCAGGGGCCGGTGGCTTTCTTT	CASSYQGPVAFF
NA	TRBV19	TRBJ2-1	TRBD1	TGTGCCAGTAGGCGGGACAGGGAGGGTGAGCAGTTCTTC	CASRRDREGEQFF
NA	TRBV9	TRBJ1-1	TRBD1	TGTGCCAGCAGCCCAGCGACAGGGGGGACTGAAGCTTTCTTT	CASSPATGGTEAFF
NA	TRBV19	TRBJ2-2	NA	TGTGCCAGTAGGACCGGGGAGAACACCGGGGAGCTGTTTTTT	CASRTGENTGELFF
NA	TRBV12-3/TRBV12-4	TRBJ2-5	NA	TGTGCCAGCAGTTGGGCGGGCATTGAGACCCAGTACTTC	CASSWAGIETQYF
NA	TRBV19	TRBJ1-1	NA	TGTGCCAGTAGTATAAGGGGTAATACTGAAGCTTTCTTT	CASSIRGNTEAFF
NA	TRBV11-3	TRBJ2-5	TRBD2	TGTGCCAGCAGTCATCAGCGGGGACAAGAGACCCAGTACTTC	CASSHQRGQETQYF
once	TRBV5-1	TRBJ1-2	NA	TGCGCCAGCAGCTTCGGGGGGGCGACAGGACAGTATGGCTACACCTTC	CASSFGGATGQYGYTF
NA	TRBV5-1	TRBJ1-5	NA	TGTGCCAGCAGGGCCGGGACAACGACTAATCAGCCCCAGCATTTT	CASRAGTTTNQPQHF
NA	TRBV10-3	TRBJ2-1	NA	TGTGCCTCTTGTTTGGGGGCTAGCTTCGACAATGAGCAGTTCTTC	CASCLGASFDNEQFF
once	TRBV18	TRBJ1-1	NA	TGTGCCAGCTCATCGGAGGGCACTTCTGAAGCTTTCTTT	CASSSEGTSEAFF
NA	TRBV4-2	TRBJ1-5	NA	TGTGCCAGCAGCCACCTCTACGGGCAGCCCCAGCATTTT	CASSHLYGQPQHF
NA	TRBV4-2	TRBJ2-4	NA	TGTGCCAGCAGCCAAGTGTCCCGGGAACGAAACATTCAGTACTTC	CASSQVSRERNIQYF
NA	TRBV28	TRBJ2-7	NA	TGTGCCAGCAGTTTTGGGAGAAACCTCTACGAGCAGTACTTC	CASSFGRNLYEQYF
NA	TRBV13	TRBJ2-7	TRBD2	TGTGCCAGCAGCTTAGGCCCGGCGGGGGGGCCGAGCGAGCAGTACTTC	CASSLGPAGGPSEQYF
once	TRBV25-1	TRBJ2-3	NA	TGTGCCAGCAGTCCAAGGGATCGGGGGATCGGCCCAGATACGCAGTATTTT	CASSPRDRGIGPDTQYF
NA	TRBV19	TRBJ1-5	NA	TGTGCCAGTAGTATGCCAGGGGCAACCAATCAGCCCCAGCATTTT	CASSMPGATNQPQHF
NA	TRBV3-1/TRBV3-2	TRBJ1-4	TRBD1	TGTGCCAGCAGCCCCGGGACAGGGGGAGGTGAAAAACTGTTTTTT	CASSPGTGGGEKLFF
NA	TRBV18	TRBJ1-2	NA	TGTGCCAGCTCGAGAGAACAGATCTATGGCTACACCTTC	CASSREQIYGYTF
NA	TRBV5-1	TRBJ2-3	TRBD1	TGCGCCAGCACCCGACAGGGTCCCTCCACAGATACGCAGTATTTT	CASTRQGPSTDTQYF
NA	TRBV6-2/TRBV6-3	TRBJ1-2	NA	TGTGCCAGCAGTTACTCCGTGAGAGACTATGGCTACACCTTC	CASSYSVRDYGYTF
NA	TRBV30	TRBJ1-2	TRBD1	TGTGCCTGGAGAAGGACAGGCCACTATGGCTACACCTTC	CAWRRTGHYGYTF
NA	TRBV18	TRBJ2-5	NA	TGTGCCAGCTCACCGAGGGCAGGGGCTACCCAAGAGACCCAGTACTTC	CASSPRAGATQETQYF
NA	TRBV4-3	TRBJ1-2	TRBD1	TGCGCCAGCAGCCAAGAATTGCGGGACAGGGGCTATGGCTACACCTTC	CASSQELRDRGYGYTF
NA	TRBV6-5	TRBJ2-1	NA	TGTGCCAGCAGTTACTCGGCCGTCAATTCCTACAATGAGCAGTTCTTC	CASSYSAVNSYNEQFF
NA	TRBV24-1	TRBJ2-5	TRBD2	TGTGCCACCAGTGATTTGGATCCAAGCGGGGGGGCTGTTGAGACCCAGTACTTC	CATSDLDPSGGAVETQYF
NA	TRBV28	TRBJ2-3	TRBD2	TGTGCCAGCAGTGACGGACTAGCGATCACAGATACGCAGTATTTT	CASSDGLAITDTQYF
NA	TRBV20-1	TRBJ1-5	TRBD1	TGCAGTGCTAGTTCCTCCCCAGACAGGGTCGATCAGCCCCAGCATTTT	CSASSSPDRVDQPQHF
NA	TRBV18	TRBJ2-2	TRBD2	TGTGCCAGCTCACGACAGACTAGCGGGGGGGCCTCCGGCACCGGGGAGCTGTTTTTT	CASSRQTSGGASGTGELFF
NA	TRBV6-6	TRBJ2-3	TRBD2	TGTGCCACCCCGCTAGCGGGAGGGCTGGATACGCAGTATTTT	CATPLAGGLDTQYF
NA	TRBV6-5	TRBJ1-2	NA	TGTGCCAGCAGTTTACAGATTAACTATGGCTACACCTTC	CASSLQINYGYTF
NA	TRBV7-6	TRBJ2-3	NA	TGTGCCAGCAGCTTAGCCCTCCAACAGGGTAGCACAGATACGCAGTATTTT	CASSLALQQGSTDTQYF
NA	TRBV7-9	TRBJ2-2	TRBD2	TGTGCCAGCAGCTTATCACAGCGGGGGAACACCGGGGAGCTGTTTTTT	CASSLSQRGNTGELFF
NA	TRBV5-6	TRBJ1-2	NA	TGTGCCAGCAGCTGGTTTGGCCTGAACTATGGCTACACCTTC	CASSWFGLNYGYTF
NA	TRBV5-1	TRBJ2-1	TRBD2	TGCGCCAGCAGCTTTAGCAGCGGGGGAAACTACAATGAGCAGTTCTTC	CASSFSSGGNYNEQFF
NA	TRBV27	TRBJ2-5	NA	TGTGCCAGCAGTGAACAGGGCCTACAAGAGACCCAGTACTTC	CASSEQGLQETQYF
NA	TRBV5-1	TRBJ1-4	TRBD1	TGCGCCAGCCGACCCGCAGGGGGCGGTGGAAAACTGTTTTTT	CASRPAGGGGKLFF
NA	TRBV5-1	TRBJ2-7	NA	TGCGCCAGCAGCGTACAGACGGGAAACTACGAGCAGTACTTC	CASSVQTGNYEQYF
NA	TRBV6-6	TRBJ1-2	TRBD1	TGTGCCAGCAGTGGACAGGGGGGGATTGAATATGGCTACACCTTC	CASSGQGGIEYGYTF
NA	TRBV28	TRBJ2-7	NA	TGTGCCAGCAGTTTATTCAGGCAGGGCTACGAGCAGTACTTC	CASSLFRQGYEQYF
NA	TRBV6-5	TRBJ1-3	NA	TGTGCCAGCAGTTTTCTCACAGGGAGCGGAAACACCATATATTTT	CASSFLTGSGNTIYF